Listed below are T cell receptor beta chains from one sample, sequenced in a study of CD8+ T cells in alopecia areata. Generated by immunoSEQ multiplex PCR, the TCRdb table keeps only in-frame clones and is missing some. The sample holds roughly 190,000 clones, more than 50% seen once. This specimen consisted of CD4+ T cells sorted from blood, obtained at week 24, from a patient treated with tofacitinib. The receptors were gathered from a human donor with alopecia areata. The CDR3 runs from the conserved cysteine through the conserved F or W. D genes are given only for firm matches. The size entry is marked missing in some rows and otherwise reads once, few, many or a size class.

d_call,clone_size,v_call,j_call,cdr3_aa,cdr3_nt
.,.,TRBV9,TRBJ2-3,CASSDSGFRLDTQYF,TGTGCCAGCAGCGACTCAGGGTTTAGGTTGGATACGCAGTATTTT
.,once,TRBV2,TRBJ2-7,CASSRDHSYEQYF,TGTGCCAGCAGCCGGGACCACTCCTACGAGCAGTACTTC
.,.,TRBV28,TRBJ1-5,CASTRPSNQPQHF,TGTGCCAGCACCAGACCCAGCAATCAGCCCCAGCATTTT
TRBD1,.,TRBV5-1,TRBJ2-7,CASSSRTGDYEQYF,TGCGCCAGCAGCTCCAGGACAGGGGACTACGAGCAGTACTTC
.,.,TRBV29-1,TRBJ1-1,CSVETVLNTEAFF,TGCAGCGTTGAAACAGTCCTGAACACTGAAGCTTTCTTT
.,.,TRBV5-6,TRBJ2-3,CASSLGVPSTDTQYF,TGTGCCAGCAGCTTGGGGGTGCCTAGCACAGATACGCAGTATTTT
.,few,TRBV29-1,TRBJ2-1,CSVEGAYNEQFF,TGCAGCGTTGAAGGGGCCTACAATGAGCAGTTCTTC
TRBD1,.,TRBV10-3,TRBJ1-5,CAIGRQGISNQPQHF,TGTGCCATCGGTCGACAGGGAATAAGCAATCAGCCCCAGCATTTT
.,.,TRBV25-1,TRBJ1-5,CASSGGGNQPQHF,TGTGCCAGCAGTGGGGGAGGCAATCAGCCCCAGCATTTT
.,.,TRBV7-6,TRBJ2-6,CASSLGAGGANVLTF,TGTGCCAGCAGCTTAGGGGCGGGAGGGGCCAACGTCCTGACTTTC
.,.,TRBV5-6,TRBJ2-7,CASSAPRAENYEQYF,TGTGCCAGCAGCGCACCGAGAGCGGAGAACTACGAGCAGTACTTC
.,.,TRBV19,TRBJ1-6,CASSIQQGPLHF,TGTGCCAGTAGTATTCAACAGGGACCCCTCCACTTT
TRBD1,.,TRBV25-1,TRBJ1-6,CASSDRDSNSPLHF,TGTGCCAGCAGTGACCGGGACAGCAATTCACCCCTCCACTTT
.,.,TRBV6-5,TRBJ1-6,CASSQGQISPLHF,TGTGCCAGCAGCCAAGGGCAAATTTCACCCCTCCACTTT
.,.,TRBV14,TRBJ1-2,CASSRQLSGYTF,TGTGCCAGCAGCCGGCAATTATCCGGCTACACCTTC
.,.,TRBV30,TRBJ1-2,CACPPGLQF,TGTGCCTGCCCGCCGGGACTACAGTTC
TRBD2,.,TRBV10-3,TRBJ2-6,CATTIAGELLSGANVLTF,TGTGCCACCACTATAGCGGGGGAACTCCTCTCTGGGGCCAACGTCCTGACTTTC
.,once,TRBV19,TRBJ2-6,CASSNRGAGANVLTF,TGTGCCAGTAGTAACAGAGGGGCTGGGGCCAACGTCCTGACTTTC
TRBD2,.,TRBV15,TRBJ2-5,CATSPWGSGAGLETQYF,TGTGCCACCAGCCCCTGGGGCAGCGGGGCAGGGTTGGAGACCCAGTACTTC
.,.,TRBV27,TRBJ1-1,CASSFTGNTEAFF,TGTGCCAGCAGTTTTACAGGGAACACTGAAGCTTTCTTT
.,.,TRBV27,TRBJ1-1,CASSQRVSNTEAFF,TGTGCCAGCAGTCAAAGGGTGTCCAACACTGAAGCTTTCTTT
.,few,TRBV29-1,TRBJ2-5,CSVEDRTGQETQYF,TGCAGCGTTGAAGATCGAACCGGACAAGAGACCCAGTACTTC
.,.,TRBV4-3,TRBJ2-3,CASSQGHADVDTQYF,TGCGCCAGCAGCCAAGGACATGCGGACGTGGATACGCAGTATTTT
.,.,TRBV4-3,TRBJ2-7,CASSQDHPFYEQYF,TGCGCCAGCAGCCAAGATCATCCATTCTACGAGCAGTACTTC
.,.,TRBV15,TRBJ1-6,CATSTTGFGSPLHF,TGTGCCACCAGCACAACAGGGTTTGGTTCACCCCTCCACTTT
.,.,TRBV4-3,TRBJ2-3,CASSPGWGGTDTQYF,TGCGCCAGCAGCCCGGGCTGGGGGGGCACAGATACGCAGTATTTT
.,.,TRBV29-1,TRBJ1-1,CSAEVGPTEAFF,TGCAGCGCCGAGGTGGGCCCCACTGAAGCTTTCTTT
.,.,TRBV5-6,TRBJ1-6,CASSQGQGRNSPLHF,TGTGCCAGCAGCCAGGGGCAGGGGAGGAATTCACCCCTCCACTTT
TRBD1,few,TRBV29-1,TRBJ1-5,CSASTGVVEPQHF,TGCAGCGCGTCGACAGGGGTAGTGGAGCCCCAGCATTTT
.,.,TRBV30,TRBJ1-1,CAWMSSGAKNTEAFF,TGTGCCTGGATGTCCTCCGGCGCAAAAAACACTGAAGCTTTCTTT
.,few,TRBV5-4,TRBJ2-2,CASSAGAGELFF,TGTGCCAGCAGCGCTGGGGCCGGGGAGCTGTTTTTT
.,.,TRBV11-3,TRBJ2-7,CASSSVGIPYEQYF,TGTGCCAGCAGCTCAGTAGGGATTCCCTACGAGCAGTACTTC
.,.,TRBV4-3,TRBJ2-3,CASSQGVARGLDTQYF,TGCGCCAGCAGCCAGGGGGTGGCCAGGGGCTTGGATACGCAGTATTTT
TRBD2,.,TRBV11-2,TRBJ2-5,CASSFGTSGGAYETQYF,TGTGCCAGCAGCTTTGGGACTAGCGGGGGGGCTTACGAGACCCAGTACTTC
TRBD2,.,TRBV30,TRBJ2-3,CAWSVRRGGTDTQYF,TGTGCCTGGAGTGTGAGGCGGGGGGGCACAGATACGCAGTATTTT
.,.,TRBV5-1,TRBJ1-1,CASSPSGQAVTEAFF,TGCGCCAGCAGCCCGTCCGGGCAGGCGGTCACTGAAGCTTTCTTT
.,few,TRBV18,TRBJ1-1,CASSLKGGEAFF,TGTGCCAGCTCACTGAAGGGGGGTGAAGCTTTCTTT
.,.,TRBV6-5,TRBJ2-7,CASSYSRVPTYEQYF,TGTGCCAGCAGTTACTCGCGGGTTCCGACCTACGAGCAGTACTTC
TRBD1,few,TRBV4-2,TRBJ2-3,CASRGLARDTQYF,TGTGCCTCCAGGGGGCTAGCTAGAGATACGCAGTATTTT
.,.,TRBV29-1,TRBJ2-6,CSCSVSGANVLTF,TGCAGCTGTTCTGTCTCTGGGGCCAACGTCCTGACTTTC
.,few,TRBV29-1,TRBJ2-7,CSVGGQRSYEQYF,TGCAGCGTCGGGGGACAACGATCCTACGAGCAGTACTTC
TRBD1,.,TRBV4-3,TRBJ2-1,CASSRQGSGQGPYNEQFF,TGCGCCAGCAGCCGACAAGGGTCGGGACAGGGCCCCTACAATGAGCAGTTCTTC
TRBD1,.,TRBV30,TRBJ1-6,CAWSRDSISPLHF,TGTGCCTGGAGCCGGGACAGCATTTCACCCCTCCACTTT
.,.,TRBV29-1,TRBJ2-2,CSAQGRIGDTGELFF,TGCAGCGCACAGGGGAGGATTGGTGACACCGGGGAGCTGTTTTTT
.,.,TRBV30,TRBJ1-4,CAWNRLNEKLFF,TGTGCCTGGAACAGACTAAATGAAAAACTGTTTTTT